The next 22 T cell receptor beta chains were all read from a single sample in a study of OX40 agonist ivuxolimab in advanced cancers. This table comes from immunoSEQ multiplex PCR, and its TCRdb copy is limited to in-frame clones, with some not included. The table records approximately 86,000 clones, 70% to 90% of them present only once. Sequenced material: CD4+ or CD8+ T cells sorted from blood, taken in a trial of the OX40 agonist ivuxolimab. The receptors originated from an adult with an advanced solid tumor such as melanoma, head and neck, liver or kidney cancer.

The chain combines TRBV19 with TRBJ2-1, with TRBD2 matching 10 bases. CDR1 and CDR2 (germline): LNHDA, SQIVND (reference sequence). The CDR3 runs 17 residues. V shed 7 bases and J 3 bases; nucleotides not matched to a gene: 12. The CDR3 is CASTLPIAGGNYNEQFF. The CDR3 DNA reads as TGTGCCAGTACCCTCCCTATAGCGGGAGGAAACTACAATGAGCAGTTCTTC.

V is TRBV10-2 and J is TRBJ2-3, with TRBD1 identical over 8 bases. The CDR3 runs 14 residues. Losses at the gene ends were 1 base for V and 6 bases for J; bases not matched to a gene: 3. The germline gives CDR1 WSHSY, CDR2 SAAADI. The CDR3 here is CASSEWTGSDTQYF. CDR3 sequence (DNA): TGCGCCAGCAGTGAGTGGACAGGGTCGGATACGCAGTATTTT.

V and J are TRBV21-1 and TRBJ2-2; the listed D gene, TRBD2, was not tested against the DNA. TRBV21-1 is classified as a pseudogene. This CDR3 has 12 residues. The CDR3 sequence: CASSKRVRGAVF. CDR3 nucleotides: TGTGCCAGCAGCAAAAGGGTCCGGGGAGCTGTTTTT.

This chain joins TRBV11-3 and TRBJ1-1; unclear D gene. Germline assignment: CDR1 SGHNT and CDR2 YENEEA. V lost 4 bases and J 0 bases, leaving 6 bases between the germline ends. CDR3 length equals 13 residues. The CDR3 reads CASSWNLNTEAFF. The CDR3 nucleotides read TGTGCCAGCAGCTGGAACTTGAACACTGAAGCTTTCTTT.

The gene calls are TRBV7-2 and TRBJ2-3, with 10 bases lining up with TRBD2. The CDR3 is made up of 18 amino acids. Per the germline V gene, CDR1 is SGHTA and CDR2 is FQGNSA. V dropped 2 bases and J dropped 6; count of bases not matched to a gene: 14. CDR3 sequence reads: CASSLFRLAGPRGDTQYF. CDR3 bases: TGTGCCAGCAGCTTATTCCGACTAGCGGGCCCTCGAGGGGATACGCAGTATTTT.

This chain uses TRBV9 with TRBJ1-4; TRBD1 matches 10 bases. The V and J ends lost 3 bases and 8 bases, in that order; junction bases with no gene match: 10. Germline-derived CDR1 and CDR2 are SGDLS and YYNGEE. This CDR3 spans 16 amino acids. The CDR3 here is CASSANFRTGGEKLFF. The CDR3 DNA follows: TGTGCCAGCAGCGCCAATTTTAGGACAGGGGGAGAAAAACTGTTTTTT.

The gene calls are TRBV4-1 and TRBJ1-3; D may be TRBD1 (5 bases). CDR3 length: 14 residues. Germline V gene sequence: CDR1 MGHRA, CDR2 YSYEKL. Trimming shortened V by 0 bases and J by 5 bases, and 8 bases separated the two germline ends. The CDR3 loop reads CASSQDRERNTIYF. The CDR3 DNA is TGCGCCAGCAGCCAAGACAGGGAGAGAAACACCATATATTTT.

The chain uses TRBV10-3 and TRBJ2-7; 11 positions match TRBD2. Per germline, CDR1 ENHRY and CDR2 SYGVKD. J was trimmed by 4 bases and V by 2 bases; bases with no gene match: 7. CDR3 length: 16 amino acids. The CDR3 DNA reads TGTGCCATCAGTGAGGGTTCGACTAGCGGGATATACGAGCAGTACTTC. It encodes CAISEGSTSGIYEQYF.

The chain uses TRBV6-6 and TRBJ1-1, with D unclear. Germline lookup yields CDR1 MNHNY and CDR2 SVGAGI (reference sequence). The CDR3 is 13 amino acids. The germline V and J ends were trimmed by 6 bases and 3 bases, with 11 bases remaining between them. This CDR3 is CASSQDGYTEAFF. The CDR3 bases are TGTGCCAGCAGCCAAGACGGATACACTGAAGCTTTCTTT.

V and J are TRBV11-2 and TRBJ1-1; 11 bases match TRBD1. CDR3 length equals 15 residues. Germline lookup yields CDR1 SGHAT and CDR2 FQNNGV. V was clipped by 4 bases and J by 3 bases; unmatched bases: 4. The CDR3 sequence is CASSSWTGGYTEAFF. DNA of the CDR3: TGTGCCAGCAGCTCCTGGACAGGGGGCTACACTGAAGCTTTCTTT.

In DNA, the CDR3 is TGTGCCAGTAGCAGTTTCAGGGGACAAACTGCCACCGGGGAGCTGTTTTTT. Translation: CASSSFRGQTATGELFF. The chain is built from TRBV19 and TRBJ2-2, with D possibly being TRBD1 (6 bases). This CDR3 spans 17 amino acids. From germline, CDR1 is LNHDA and CDR2 SQIVND (reference sequence). V was clipped by 6 bases and J by 4 bases, with 21 bases between them.

This sequence joins TRBV11-3 and TRBJ1-6; D uncertain. V was shortened by 4 bases and J by 7 bases, with 2 bases between the two germline ends. Germline V gives CDR1 SGHNT, CDR2 YENEEA. This CDR3 contains 11 residues. The CDR3 region has the DNA TGTGCCAGCAGCTCCAATTCACCCCTCCACTTT. It translates to CASSSNSPLHF.

The chain uses TRBV5-1 and TRBJ2-7; 8 bases match TRBD2. This CDR3 spans 14 amino acids. V trimming: 4 bases; J trimming: 1 base; junction bases outside the gene matches: 4. Germline assignment: CDR1 SGHRS and CDR2 YFSETQ. CDR3 protein: CASSPGLVSYEQYF. CDR3 bases: TGCGCCAGCAGCCCGGGACTAGTGTCCTACGAGCAGTACTTC.

The rearrangement links TRBV18 to TRBJ1-5; weak D call: TRBD1 (6 bases). Trimming took 3 bases from V and 3 from J, leaving 12 bases between them. This CDR3 spans 15 amino acids. CDR1 and CDR2 (germline): KGHSH, LQKENI. This CDR3 is CASSPLRQDNQPQHF. The CDR3 DNA is TGTGCCAGCTCACCCCTTAGACAGGACAATCAGCCCCAGCATTTT.

This clone was seen a handful of times. The chain couples TRBV4-1 to TRBJ1-2, with unresolved D. The CDR3 consists of 13 residues. Germline V gene sequence: CDR1 MGHRA, CDR2 YSYEKL. The ends were cut back, 4 bases at V and 3 bases at J, with 9 bases in the middle. CDR3 DNA sequence: TGCGCCAGCAGCCTGGACGGGGACTATGGCTACACCTTC. Amino acid sequence: CASSLDGDYGYTF.

The rearrangement links TRBV5-6 to TRBJ2-2, with 8 bases fitting TRBD1. With 4 bases clipped from V and 2 bases from J, the junction kept 7 bases outside the gene matches. CDR3 length: 16 amino acids. Germline V lookup: CDR1 SGHDT, CDR2 YYEEEE. CDR3 protein: CASSLTTGVNTGELFF. In nucleotides, the CDR3 is TGTGCCAGCAGCCTTACGACAGGGGTCAACACCGGGGAGCTGTTTTTT.

This chain uses TRBV5-1 with TRBJ2-7, with a tentative D call TRBD2 (5 bases). The germline CDR1 and CDR2 sequences are SGHRS and YFSETQ. Between the trimmed V and J ends, which lost 2 bases and 3 bases, there was a span of 18 bases. This CDR3 has 16 amino acids. This CDR3 is CASSFGAGTVDYEQYF. As DNA, the CDR3 is TGCGCCAGCAGCTTCGGTGCGGGTACGGTGGACTACGAGCAGTACTTC. Complete variable domain (other parts from reference TRBV5-1 and TRBJ2-7): KAGVTQTPRYLIKTRGQQVTLSCSPISGHRSVSWYQQTPGQGLQFLFEYFSETQRNKGNFPGRFSGRQFSNSRSEMNVSTLELGDSALYLCASSFGAGTVDYEQYFGPGTRLTVT.

The table lists this clone with a few counts. The chain carries TRBV10-1 and TRBJ1-3; unclear D gene. The CDR3 contains 15 residues. Germline CDR1 reads WNHNN; CDR2 reads SYGVQD (reference sequence). V dropped 2 bases and J dropped 1 base, with 9 bases sitting between them. The CDR3: CASSETVASGNTIYF. CDR3 coding DNA: TGCGCCAGCAGTGAGACAGTCGCTTCTGGAAACACCATATATTTT.

This rearrangement joins TRBV7-9 to TRBJ1-2, with D maybe TRBD1 (5 bases). The germline gives CDR1 SEHNR, CDR2 FQNEAQ (reference sequence). CDR3 length: 13 residues. V lost 5 bases, J lost 8 bases, and 15 bases lay in between. CDR3 sequence reads: CASSPDSLRGYTF. CDR3 DNA: TGTGCCAGCAGCCCCGACAGCCTAAGAGGCTACACCTTC.

This clone has only a few counts. The genes are TRBV18 and TRBJ2-4, with D unclear. V was shortened by 4 bases and J by 7 bases, with 20 bases between the two germline ends. CDR3 length: 16 residues. From germline, CDR1 is KGHSH and CDR2 LQKENI. CDR3 protein: CASSLMGKVSQNIQYF. DNA of the CDR3: TGTGCCAGCTCACTCATGGGGAAGGTCAGCCAGAACATTCAGTACTTC.

This sequence joins TRBV6-5 and TRBJ2-7, with 12 bases aligning to TRBD2. Losses at the gene ends were 4 bases for V and 3 bases for J; bases not matched to a gene: 4. The CDR3 extends over 15 amino acids. In germline, CDR1 is MNHEY, CDR2 SVGAGI. CDR3 in DNA: TGTGCCAGCAGTTCCCTAGCGGGAGGGGACTACGAGCAGTACTTC. Translating it yields CASSSLAGGDYEQYF.

The chain couples TRBV2 to TRBJ1-5; D not resolved. Deletions cut 6 bases from V and 1 base from J, with 22 bases between. This CDR3 has 18 residues. Germline V gene lookup returns CDR1 SNHLY and CDR2 FYNNEI. The CDR3 spells CASREDPEKWVSNQPQHF. In nucleotides, the CDR3 is TGTGCCAGCAGGGAGGACCCGGAAAAGTGGGTCAGCAATCAGCCCCAGCATTTT.